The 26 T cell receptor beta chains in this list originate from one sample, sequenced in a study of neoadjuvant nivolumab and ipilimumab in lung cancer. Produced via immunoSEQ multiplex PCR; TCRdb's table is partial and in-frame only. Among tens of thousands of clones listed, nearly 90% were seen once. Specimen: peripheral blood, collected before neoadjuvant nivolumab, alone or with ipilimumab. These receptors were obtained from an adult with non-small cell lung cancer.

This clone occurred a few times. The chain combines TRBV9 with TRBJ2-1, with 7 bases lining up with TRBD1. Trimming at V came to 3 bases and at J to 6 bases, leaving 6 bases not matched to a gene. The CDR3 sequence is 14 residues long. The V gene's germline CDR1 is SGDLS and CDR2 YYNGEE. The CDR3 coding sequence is TGTGCCAGCAGCGATACAGGGGCCGTCAATGAGCAGTTCTTC. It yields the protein CASSDTGAVNEQFF.

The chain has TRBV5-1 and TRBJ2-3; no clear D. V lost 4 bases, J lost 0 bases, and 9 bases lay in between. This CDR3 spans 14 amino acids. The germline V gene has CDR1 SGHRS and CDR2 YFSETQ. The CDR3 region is CASSTQDSTDTQYF. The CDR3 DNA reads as TGCGCCAGCAGCACCCAAGACAGCACAGATACGCAGTATTTT.

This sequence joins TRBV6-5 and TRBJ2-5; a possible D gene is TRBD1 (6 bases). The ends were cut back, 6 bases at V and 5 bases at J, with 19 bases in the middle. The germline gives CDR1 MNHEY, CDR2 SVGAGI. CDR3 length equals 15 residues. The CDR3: CASRMGHRASETQYF. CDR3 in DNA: TGTGCCAGCAGAATGGGACACCGGGCGTCGGAGACCCAGTACTTC.

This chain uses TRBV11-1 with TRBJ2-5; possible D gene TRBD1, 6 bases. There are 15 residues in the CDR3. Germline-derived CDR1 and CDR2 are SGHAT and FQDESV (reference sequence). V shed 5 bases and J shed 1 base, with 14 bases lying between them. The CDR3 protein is CASSEQGWVQETQYF. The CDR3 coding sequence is TGTGCCAGCAGCGAGCAGGGGTGGGTCCAAGAGACCCAGTACTTC.

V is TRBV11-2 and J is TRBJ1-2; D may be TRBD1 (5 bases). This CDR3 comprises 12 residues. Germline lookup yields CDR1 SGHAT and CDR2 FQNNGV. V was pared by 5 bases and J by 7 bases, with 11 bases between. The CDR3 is CASSPGGGGYTF. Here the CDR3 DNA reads TGTGCCAGCAGCCCCGGGGGGGGTGGCTACACCTTC.

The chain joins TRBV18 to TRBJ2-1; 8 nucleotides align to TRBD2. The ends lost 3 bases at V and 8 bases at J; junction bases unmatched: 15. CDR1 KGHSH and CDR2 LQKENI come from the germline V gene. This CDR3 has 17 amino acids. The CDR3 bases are TGTGCCAGCTCACCGGGGCGTGGAGCGGGGGCTCTCGATGAGCAGTTCTTC. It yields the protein CASSPGRGAGALDEQFF.

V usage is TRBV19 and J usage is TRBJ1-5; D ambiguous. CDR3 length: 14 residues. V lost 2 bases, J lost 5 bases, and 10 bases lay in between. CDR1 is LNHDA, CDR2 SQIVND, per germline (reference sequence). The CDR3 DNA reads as TGTGCCAGTAGTATATACCCGCCCGATCAGCCCCAGCATTTT. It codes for CASSIYPPDQPQHF.

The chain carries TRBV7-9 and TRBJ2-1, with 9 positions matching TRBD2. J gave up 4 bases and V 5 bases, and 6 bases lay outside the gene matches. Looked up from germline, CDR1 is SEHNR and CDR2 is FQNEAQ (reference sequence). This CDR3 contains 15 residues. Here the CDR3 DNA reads TGTGCCAGCAGCCCTCTAGCGGGAATATACAATGAGCAGTTCTTC. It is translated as CASSPLAGIYNEQFF.

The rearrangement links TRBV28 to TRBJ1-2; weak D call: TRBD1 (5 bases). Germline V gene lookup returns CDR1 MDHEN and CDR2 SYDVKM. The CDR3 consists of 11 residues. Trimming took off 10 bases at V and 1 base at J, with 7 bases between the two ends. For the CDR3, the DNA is TGTGCCACCCAGGGTAACTATGGCTACACCTTC. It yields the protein CATQGNYGYTF.

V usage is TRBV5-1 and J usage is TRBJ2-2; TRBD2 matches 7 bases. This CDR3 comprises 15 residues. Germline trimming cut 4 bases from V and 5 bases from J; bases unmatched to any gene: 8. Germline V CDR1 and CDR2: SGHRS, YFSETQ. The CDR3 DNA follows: TGCGCCAGCAGCCCTCCTAGCGGTGGGACCGGGGAGCTGTTTTTT. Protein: CASSPPSGGTGELFF.

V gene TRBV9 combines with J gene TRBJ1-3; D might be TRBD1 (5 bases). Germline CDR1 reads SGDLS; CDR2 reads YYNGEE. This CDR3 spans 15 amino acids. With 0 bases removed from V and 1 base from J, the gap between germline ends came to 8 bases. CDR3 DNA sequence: TGTGCCAGCAGCGTAGGAGGGGTATCTGGAAACACCATATATTTT. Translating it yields CASSVGGVSGNTIYF.

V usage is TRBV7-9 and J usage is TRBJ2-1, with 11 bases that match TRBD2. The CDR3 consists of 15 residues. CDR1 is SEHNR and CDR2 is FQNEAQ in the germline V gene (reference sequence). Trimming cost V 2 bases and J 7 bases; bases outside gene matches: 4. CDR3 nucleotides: TGTGCCAGCAGCTTAAGGGCTAGCGGGAGGAATGAGCAGTTCTTC. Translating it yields CASSLRASGRNEQFF.

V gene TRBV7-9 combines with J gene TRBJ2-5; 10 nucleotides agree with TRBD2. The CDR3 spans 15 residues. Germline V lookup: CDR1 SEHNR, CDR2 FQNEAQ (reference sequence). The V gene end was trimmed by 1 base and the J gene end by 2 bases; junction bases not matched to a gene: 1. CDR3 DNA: TGTGCCAGCAGCTTAGTACTAGCGGGGCAAGAGACCCAGTACTTC. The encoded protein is CASSLVLAGQETQYF.

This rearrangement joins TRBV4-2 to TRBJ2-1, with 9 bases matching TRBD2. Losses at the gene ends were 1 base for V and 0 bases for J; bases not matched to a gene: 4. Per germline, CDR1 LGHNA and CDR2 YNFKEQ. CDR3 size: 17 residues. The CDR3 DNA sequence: TGTGCCAGCAGCCAAGGTAGCGGGGGTAGCTCCTACAATGAGCAGTTCTTC. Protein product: CASSQGSGGSSYNEQFF.

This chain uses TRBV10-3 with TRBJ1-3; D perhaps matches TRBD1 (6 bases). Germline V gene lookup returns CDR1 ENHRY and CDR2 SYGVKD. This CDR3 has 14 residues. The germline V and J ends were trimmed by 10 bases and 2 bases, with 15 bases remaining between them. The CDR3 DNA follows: TGTGCCACCTCAGACAGGATCCCTGGAAACACCATATATTTT. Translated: CATSDRIPGNTIYF.

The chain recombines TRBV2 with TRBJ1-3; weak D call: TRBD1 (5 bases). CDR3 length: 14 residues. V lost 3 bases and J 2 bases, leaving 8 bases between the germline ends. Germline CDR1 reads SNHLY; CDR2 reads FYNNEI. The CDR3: CASSEGQPGNTIYF. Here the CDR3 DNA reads TGTGCCAGCAGTGAGGGGCAGCCTGGAAACACCATATATTTT.

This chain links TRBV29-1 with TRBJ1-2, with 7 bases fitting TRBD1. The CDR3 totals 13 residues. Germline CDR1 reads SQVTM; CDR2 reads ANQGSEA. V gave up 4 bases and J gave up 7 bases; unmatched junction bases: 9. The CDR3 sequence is CSVVFRGEFGYTF. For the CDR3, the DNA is TGCAGCGTTGTTTTCAGGGGGGAATTTGGCTACACCTTC.

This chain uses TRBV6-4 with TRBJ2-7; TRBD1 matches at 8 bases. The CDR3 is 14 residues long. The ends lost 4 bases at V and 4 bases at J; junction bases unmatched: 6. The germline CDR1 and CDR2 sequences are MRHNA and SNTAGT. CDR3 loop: CASSVSRGPYEQYF. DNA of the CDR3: TGTGCCAGCAGTGTTAGCAGGGGGCCGTACGAGCAGTACTTC.

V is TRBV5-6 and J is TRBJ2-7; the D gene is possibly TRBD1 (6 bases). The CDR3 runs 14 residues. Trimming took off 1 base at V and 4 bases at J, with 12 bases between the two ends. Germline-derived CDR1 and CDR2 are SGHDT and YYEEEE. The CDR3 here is CASSLRGTRYEQYF. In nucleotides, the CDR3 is TGTGCCAGCAGCTTGAGGGGGACACGTTACGAGCAGTACTTC.

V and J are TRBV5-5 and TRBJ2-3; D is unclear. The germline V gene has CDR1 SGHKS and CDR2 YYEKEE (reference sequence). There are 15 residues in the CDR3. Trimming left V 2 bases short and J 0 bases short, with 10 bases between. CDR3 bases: TGTGCCAGCAGCTTACGGCCCTTTAGCACAGATACGCAGTATTTT. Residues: CASSLRPFSTDTQYF.

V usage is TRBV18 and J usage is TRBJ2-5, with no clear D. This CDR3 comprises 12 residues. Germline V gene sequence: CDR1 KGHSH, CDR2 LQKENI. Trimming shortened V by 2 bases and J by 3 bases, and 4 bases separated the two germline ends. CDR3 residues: CASSPFEETQYF. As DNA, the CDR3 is TGTGCCAGCTCACCATTTGAAGAGACCCAGTACTTC.

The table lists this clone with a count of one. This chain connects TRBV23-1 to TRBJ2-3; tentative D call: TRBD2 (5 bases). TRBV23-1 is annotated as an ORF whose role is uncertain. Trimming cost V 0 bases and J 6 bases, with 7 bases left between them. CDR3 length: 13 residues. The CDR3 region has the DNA TGCGCCAGCAGTCAATCGAGGGTGGATACGCAGTATTTT. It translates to CASSQSRVDTQYF.

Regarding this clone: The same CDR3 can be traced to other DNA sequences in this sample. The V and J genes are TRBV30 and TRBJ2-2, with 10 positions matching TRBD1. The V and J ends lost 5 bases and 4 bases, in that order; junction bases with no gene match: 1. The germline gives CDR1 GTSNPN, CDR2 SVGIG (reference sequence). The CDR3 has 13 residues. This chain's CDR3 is CAWWTGGTGELFF. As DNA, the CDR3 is TGTGCCTGGTGGACAGGGGGCACCGGGGAGCTGTTTTTT.

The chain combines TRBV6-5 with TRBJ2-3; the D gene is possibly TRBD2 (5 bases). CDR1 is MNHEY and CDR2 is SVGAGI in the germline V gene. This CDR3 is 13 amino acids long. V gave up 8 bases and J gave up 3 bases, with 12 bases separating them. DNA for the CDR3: TGTGCCAGCTTAGTCCCGGGGACAGATACGCAGTATTTT. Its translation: CASLVPGTDTQYF.

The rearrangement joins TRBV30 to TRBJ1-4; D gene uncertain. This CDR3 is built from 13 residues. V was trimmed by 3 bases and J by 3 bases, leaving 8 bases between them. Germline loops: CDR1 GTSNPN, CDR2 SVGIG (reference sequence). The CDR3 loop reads CAWSPSANEKLFF. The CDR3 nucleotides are TGTGCCTGGAGCCCCTCGGCTAATGAAAAACTGTTTTTT.

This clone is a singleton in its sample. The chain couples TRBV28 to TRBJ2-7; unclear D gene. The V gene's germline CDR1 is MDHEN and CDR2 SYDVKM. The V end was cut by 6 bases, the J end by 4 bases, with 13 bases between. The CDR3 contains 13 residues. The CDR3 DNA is TGTGCCAGCAGACCCGACGTAAGGTACGAGCAGTACTTC. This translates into CASRPDVRYEQYF.